One and the same sample provided the 32 T cell receptor beta chains below, sequenced in a study of Ad26.COV2.S vaccination and SARS-CoV-2 variants (dated by TCRdb to the early 2020s). Receptors were amplified or captured by the immunoSEQ multiplex PCR assay. TCRdb re-hosts the immuneACCESS table, in-frame sequences only. Its copies lack some clones; in the studies checked, an unresolved V gene accounts for under half of them, and the cause for the rest is not known. Present in this sample are roughly 380,000 clones, 87% of which were seen just once. Around 3.6% of the sample is held by the ten biggest clonotypes. The sample's treatment or condition label is to be understood as: roughly 19 received Ad26.COV2.S at low or high dose, single or two shots; about 5 received placebo; per-sample allocation not given. For vaccine and placebo recipients, the sequenced repertoires came from samples collected on day 63 after the first injection.

Sequenced material: peripheral blood, taken in a trial of Ad26.COV2.S vaccine versus placebo. These receptor sequences come from a person aged 18-65 years who received the Ad26.COV2.S COVID-19 vaccine or a placebo.

The chain recombines TRBV7-8 with TRBJ1-1; no reliable D call. This CDR3 spans 14 amino acids. The germline V gene encodes CDR1 SGHVS and CDR2 FQNEAQ. The V end was cut by 2 bases, the J end by 3 bases, with 10 bases between. The CDR3 is CASSLFGSDTEAFF. CDR3 DNA: TGTGCCAGCAGCTTATTCGGGTCTGACACTGAAGCTTTCTTT.

V is TRBV11-1 and J is TRBJ1-1, with D possibly matching TRBD1 (6 bases). The CDR3 covers 15 residues. The V gene lost 0 bases and the J gene lost 11 bases, with 19 bases spanning the gap. Germline CDR1 is SGHAT and CDR2 is FQDESV (reference sequence). CDR3 region: CASSLARGTRIRAFF. CDR3 bases: TGTGCCAGCAGCTTAGCCCGCGGGACACGGATACGTGCTTTCTTT. Together with reference TRBV11-1 and TRBJ1-1, the CDR3 gives the full variable domain: EAEVAQSPRYKITEKSQAVAFWCDPISGHATLYWYRQILGQGPELLVQFQDESVVDDSQLPKDRFSAERLKGVDSTLKIQPAELGDSAMYLCASSLARGTRIRAFFGQGTRLTVV.

A few counts support this clone. The rearrangement links TRBV25-1 to TRBJ1-1, with D perhaps TRBD1 (5 bases). The CDR3 is 13 amino acids. Trimming removed 7 bases from V and 11 bases from J, with 20 bases in between. Germline CDR1 is MGHDK and CDR2 is SYGVNS. The CDR3 region is CASNPGDSFRAFF. CDR3 nucleotides: TGTGCCAGCAACCCCGGAGACAGCTTCCGGGCTTTCTTT.

The chain employs TRBV7-8 and TRBJ1-4; D possibly corresponds to TRBD1 (5 bases). CDR3 length: 14 residues. Per the germline V gene, CDR1 is SGHVS and CDR2 is FQNEAQ. V was shortened by 1 base and J by 5 bases, with 8 bases between the two germline ends. CDR3 sequence reads: CASSLGGGNEKLFF. The CDR3 bases are TGTGCCAGCAGCTTAGGGGGGGGGAATGAAAAACTGTTTTTT. Together with reference TRBV7-8 and TRBJ1-4, the CDR3 gives the full variable domain: GAGVSQSPRYKVAKRGQDVALRCDPISGHVSLFWYQQALGQGPEFLTYFQNEAQLDKSGLPSDRFFAERPEGSVSTLKIQRTQQEDSAVYLCASSLGGGNEKLFFGSGTQLSVL.

In regard to this clone: One base away lies a much larger clone, so this may be a sequencing read error. At the DNA level, this CDR3 is encoded by other sequences in the same sample as well. The chain is built from TRBV24-1 and TRBJ2-2, with 9 bases aligning to TRBD1. This CDR3 is built from 15 residues. V lost 5 bases and J lost 1; bases outside the gene matches: 1. Looked up from germline, CDR1 is KGHDR and CDR2 is SFDVKD. CDR3 in amino acids: CATSGGQGNTGELFF. In DNA form, the CDR3 reads TGTGCCACCAGTGGGGGACAGGGGAACACCGGGGAGCTGTTTTTT.

V is TRBV18 and J is TRBJ2-7, with 11 bases aligning to TRBD2. The CDR3 sequence is 16 residues long. With 1 base clipped from V and 0 bases from J, the junction kept 2 bases outside the gene matches. Germline loops: CDR1 KGHSH, CDR2 LQKENI. This chain's CDR3 is CASSPLLAGDSYEQYF. DNA for the CDR3: TGTGCCAGCTCACCACTACTAGCGGGGGACTCCTACGAGCAGTACTTC.

This chain links TRBV6-6 with TRBJ1-6; 7 nucleotides match TRBD1. V gave up 7 bases and J gave up 7 bases; unmatched junction bases: 7. The CDR3 consists of 14 residues. Germline CDR1 MNHNY, CDR2 SVGAGI (reference sequence). CDR3 nucleotides: TGTGCCAGCACCATCGGACAGGCGAATTCACCCCTCCACTTT. Amino acid sequence: CASTIGQANSPLHF.

Worth noting for this clone: Other DNA sequences in this specimen translate into the identical CDR3. The chain has TRBV20-1 and TRBJ2-7; D is unresolved. The germline gives CDR1 DFQATT, CDR2 SNEGSKA (reference sequence). Deletions cut 3 bases from V and 3 bases from J, with 6 bases between. The CDR3 runs 11 residues. Here the CDR3 DNA reads TGCAGTGCTAGTACGAGCTACGAGCAGTACTTC. Protein product: CSASTSYEQYF.

The CDR3 nucleotides read TGTGGATCGACAGGGGGTGCCGGGGAGCTGTTTTTT. Encoded protein: CGSTGGAGELFF. V and J are TRBV6-5 and TRBJ2-2; 9 nucleotides align to TRBD1. CDR1 is MNHEY, CDR2 SVGAGI, per germline. This CDR3 has 12 residues.

This clone was recorded at least ten times. Other DNA sequences within the sample encode an identical CDR3. This chain uses TRBV20-1 with TRBJ1-1, with D tentatively TRBD1 (6 bases). Trimming shortened V by 6 bases and J by 5 bases, and 10 bases separated the two germline ends. Germline assignment: CDR1 DFQATT and CDR2 SNEGSKA (reference sequence). The CDR3 has 11 amino acids. For the CDR3, the DNA is TGCAGTGCCCCAGGGGTTACTGAAGCTTTCTTT. This sequence encodes CSAPGVTEAFF.

The rearrangement joins TRBV5-6 to TRBJ1-1, with D unclear. This CDR3 contains 14 residues. Germline CDR1 and CDR2: SGHDT and YYEEEE. V was pared by 3 bases and J by 5 bases, with 14 bases between. CDR3 in amino acids: CASSSARIDTEAFF. The CDR3 DNA follows: TGTGCCAGCAGCTCGGCGCGAATCGATACTGAAGCTTTCTTT.

This sequence joins TRBV21-1 and TRBJ2-1; the table's TRBD2 call for D was not verified on the DNA. TRBV21-1 is a pseudogene segment. The CDR3 length is 15 residues. For the CDR3, the DNA is TGTGCCAGCAGCAAACCCTCTCTAGGTTACAATGAGCAGTTCTTC. Protein sequence: CASSKPSLGYNEQFF.

Notes on this clone: This same CDR3 is encoded by further DNA sequences in the sample. This chain links TRBV7-9 with TRBJ1-1; D not certain. V dropped 0 bases and J dropped 1 base, with 6 bases sitting between them. Germline V gene lookup returns CDR1 SEHNR and CDR2 FQNEAQ (reference sequence). CDR3 length equals 14 residues. CDR3 region: CASSLARGNTEAFF. DNA of the CDR3: TGTGCCAGCAGCTTAGCGCGGGGGAACACTGAAGCTTTCTTT.

The chain links TRBV5-1 to TRBJ2-5; TRBD1 aligns across 7 bases. Germline V gene sequence: CDR1 SGHRS, CDR2 YFSETQ. This CDR3 region has 15 residues. J lost 3 bases, V lost 1 base, and 6 bases had no gene match. The CDR3 region is CASSLRQGREETQYF. The DNA of the CDR3 is TGCGCCAGCAGCTTGCGACAGGGAAGGGAAGAGACCCAGTACTTC.

This chain links TRBV10-3 with TRBJ2-1; D tentatively reads TRBD1 or TRBD2 (7 bases each). Germline CDR1 and CDR2: ENHRY and SYGVKD. Between the trimmed V and J ends, which lost 6 bases and 7 bases, there was a span of 16 bases. CDR3 length equals 14 residues. As DNA, the CDR3 is TGTGCCATCAGCAGGGGGGGCGCTTCTAATGAGCAGTTCTTC. This codes for CAISRGGASNEQFF.

This clone was seen once. The V gene is TRBV4-3, the J gene TRBJ1-4; possible D gene TRBD1, 6 bases. This CDR3 contains 16 residues. Trimming pared 0 bases from V and 8 bases from J, leaving 16 bases between. CDR1 and CDR2 (germline): LGHNA, YSLEER. The CDR3 coding sequence is TGCGCCAGCAGCCAAGATCAGGGGACCCTGGGGGAAAAACTGTTTTTT. Its translation: CASSQDQGTLGEKLFF.

This clone has a handful of counts. The chain combines TRBV11-2 with TRBJ1-1; a possible D gene is TRBD1 (5 bases). This CDR3 spans 12 amino acids. The V end lost 6 bases, the J end lost 7 bases, and 12 bases lay between the germline ends. CDR1 and CDR2 from the germline V gene are SGHAT and FQNNGV. The CDR3: CASRYIGDEAFF. The CDR3 DNA reads as TGTGCCAGCAGGTACATAGGGGATGAAGCTTTCTTT.

A note on this clone: Other nucleotide sequences from this sample produce the same CDR3. The chain joins TRBV5-4 to TRBJ2-7; D call uncertain. V lost 2 bases to trimming and J lost 3 bases, with 6 bases between them. The CDR3 length is 12 residues. Germline CDR1 reads SGHNT; CDR2 reads YYREEE (reference sequence). The CDR3 sequence: CASSFGGYEQYF. Here the CDR3 DNA reads TGTGCCAGCAGCTTTGGCGGCTACGAGCAGTACTTC.

Turning to this clone: The junction shows a germline mismatch at one end, possibly a read error. The genes are TRBV7-9 and TRBJ1-2; D is possibly TRBD1 (5 bases). Germline V gives CDR1 SEHNR, CDR2 FQNEAQ (reference sequence). This CDR3 region has 14 residues. CDR3 coding DNA: TGTGCCAGCAGCTTCGTAGGGGCCAACTATGGCCACACCTTC. Translation: CASSFVGANYGHTF.

The chain couples TRBV7-3 to TRBJ1-6, with a weak D call TRBD1 (6 bases). Trimming took off 5 bases at V and 9 bases at J, with 20 bases between the two ends. The V gene's germline CDR1 is SGHTA and CDR2 FQGTGA. This CDR3 spans 16 amino acids. CDR3 loop: CASSKHRVMFCSPLHF. The DNA for the CDR3 is TGTGCCAGCAGCAAACACAGGGTAATGTTCTGTTCACCCCTCCACTTT.

This sequence joins TRBV15 and TRBJ2-2; D gene uncertain. Trimming left V 1 base short and J 4 bases short, with 10 bases between. The CDR3 consists of 15 residues. Germline V gene data show CDR1 as LNHNV and CDR2 as YYDKDF (reference sequence). The CDR3 loop reads CATSRVKAVTGELFF. As DNA, the CDR3 is TGTGCCACCAGCAGAGTTAAGGCCGTCACCGGGGAGCTGTTTTTT. Together with reference TRBV15 and TRBJ2-2, the CDR3 gives the full variable domain: DAMVIQNPRYQVTQFGKPVTLSCSQTLNHNVMYWYQQKSSQAPKLLFHYYDKDFNNEADTPDNFQSRRPNTSFCFLDIRSPGLGDTAMYLCATSRVKAVTGELFFGEGSRLTVL.

The chain has TRBV4-1 and TRBJ1-1, with 7 bases identical to TRBD1. Per germline, CDR1 MGHRA and CDR2 YSYEKL. V lost 0 bases to trimming and J lost 6 bases; unmatched junction nucleotides: 7. CDR3 size: 15 residues. As DNA, the CDR3 is TGCGCCAGCAGCCAAGACCCGACAGGGCTATCTGAAGCTTTCTTT. Its translation is CASSQDPTGLSEAFF.

J is TRBJ1-4 and V is TRBV2, with D possibly matching TRBD1 (6 bases). The CDR3 loop spans 13 amino acids. Between the trimmed V and J ends, which lost 11 bases and 4 bases, there was a span of 14 bases. Per the germline V gene, CDR1 is SNHLY and CDR2 is FYNNEI. The CDR3 bases are TGTGCCGCCACCGGCAGGGGTAATGAAAAACTGTTTTTT. This codes for CAATGRGNEKLFF.

CDR3 coding DNA: TGTGCCAGTAGTAGAAGAGTTGGCGGGGCCTATGGCTACACCTTC. It codes for CASSRRVGGAYGYTF. V is TRBV19 and J is TRBJ1-2; the D gene is possibly TRBD1 (5 bases). Per germline, CDR1 LNHDA and CDR2 SQIVND (reference sequence). The CDR3 loop spans 15 amino acids. V lost 4 bases and J 4 bases, leaving 16 bases between the germline ends.

This rearrangement joins TRBV7-2 to TRBJ2-1; D unclear. This CDR3 contains 13 residues. Germline CDR1 SGHTA, CDR2 FQGNSA. With 2 bases removed from V and 0 bases from J, the gap between germline ends came to 2 bases. This CDR3 reads CASSLYSYNEQFF. The CDR3, as DNA: TGTGCCAGCAGCTTATACTCCTACAATGAGCAGTTCTTC.

The chain links TRBV10-3 to TRBJ1-3; unclear D gene. Trimming took 11 bases from V and 9 from J, leaving 20 bases between them. This CDR3 has 13 residues. In germline, CDR1 is ENHRY, CDR2 SYGVKD. The CDR3 DNA reads as TGTGCCGGGAGTGGCGGGAGCTTCGGCACCATATATTTT. This translates into CAGSGGSFGTIYF.

The V and J genes are TRBV9 and TRBJ2-1; a weak D match, TRBD2 (5 bases). The V and J ends lost 3 bases and 6 bases respectively, with 22 bases between them. The CDR3 extends over 17 amino acids. Per germline, CDR1 SGDLS and CDR2 YYNGEE. The CDR3 DNA reads TGTGCCAGCAGCGATACGGGAAGTACAGCCAAGATCAATGAGCAGTTCTTC. Amino acid sequence: CASSDTGSTAKINEQFF.

V usage is TRBV11-2 and J usage is TRBJ1-2, with TRBD1 identical over 8 bases. The CDR3 spans 15 residues. Germline V gene data show CDR1 as SGHAT and CDR2 as FQNNGV. Unmatched junction bases numbered 8, after V lost 6 bases and J lost 2 bases. The CDR3 is CASRPNRGRNYGYTF. For the CDR3, the DNA is TGTGCCAGCAGACCAAACAGGGGGAGGAACTATGGCTACACCTTC.

The J gene is TRBJ2-3, the V gene TRBV9; 9 bases agree with TRBD1. CDR1 and CDR2 from the germline V gene are SGDLS and YYNGEE. The CDR3 is 15 residues long. The ends lost 2 bases at V and 4 bases at J; junction bases unmatched: 5. The DNA for the CDR3 is TGTGCCAGCAGCGTCGGGACAGGGAGTTCAGATACGCAGTATTTT. This sequence encodes CASSVGTGSSDTQYF.

This clone was recorded once. The V gene is TRBV7-9, the J gene TRBJ2-5; TRBD1 aligns across 7 bases. V gave up 8 bases and J gave up 4 bases; unmatched junction bases: 7. Germline CDR1 reads SEHNR; CDR2 reads FQNEAQ (reference sequence). The CDR3 runs to 13 residues. The CDR3 bases are TGTGCCAGCTCTCGACAGGGTCGAGAGACCCAGTACTTC. Translated, it gives CASSRQGRETQYF.

The table lists this clone with a few counts. This sequence joins TRBV6-5 and TRBJ1-2; 9 nucleotides line up with TRBD1. CDR1 is MNHEY and CDR2 is SVGAGI in the germline V gene. Losses at the gene ends were 4 bases for V and 7 bases for J; bases not matched to a gene: 4. The CDR3 runs 13 residues. CDR3 sequence (DNA): TGTGCCAGCAGTTCACACAGGGGGCTTGGCTACACCTTC. It yields the protein CASSSHRGLGYTF.

The chain joins TRBV4-3 to TRBJ2-4, with 9 bases fitting TRBD2. Germline trimming cut 0 bases from V and 2 bases from J; bases unmatched to any gene: 8. Germline-derived CDR1 and CDR2 are LGHNA and YSLEER. The length of the CDR3 is 18 residues. The CDR3 DNA follows: TGCGCCAGCAGCCAAGATTGGGCTTCTAGCGGGACCAAAAACATTCAGTACTTC. Its protein product is CASSQDWASSGTKNIQYF.